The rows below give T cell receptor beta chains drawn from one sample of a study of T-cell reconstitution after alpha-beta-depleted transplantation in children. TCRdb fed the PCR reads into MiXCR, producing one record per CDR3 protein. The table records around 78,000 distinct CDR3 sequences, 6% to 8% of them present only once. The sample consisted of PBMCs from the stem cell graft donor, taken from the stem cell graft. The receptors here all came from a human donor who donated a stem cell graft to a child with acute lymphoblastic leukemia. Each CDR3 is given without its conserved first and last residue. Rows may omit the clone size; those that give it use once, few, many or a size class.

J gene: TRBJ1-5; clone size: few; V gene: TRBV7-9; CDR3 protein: ASSPGGNQPQH
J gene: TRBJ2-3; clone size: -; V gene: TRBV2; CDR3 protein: ATQLGLLNKDTQY
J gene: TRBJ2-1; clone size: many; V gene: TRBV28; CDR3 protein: ASSSPGLPYNEQF
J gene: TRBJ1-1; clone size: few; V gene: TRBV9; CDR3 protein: ASSVGQITEAF
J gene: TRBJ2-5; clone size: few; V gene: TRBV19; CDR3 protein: ASQTGDRETETQY
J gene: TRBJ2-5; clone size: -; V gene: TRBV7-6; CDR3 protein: ASSRDRDIWETQY
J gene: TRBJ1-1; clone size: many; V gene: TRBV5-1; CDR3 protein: ASSLRARGRGQVNTEAF
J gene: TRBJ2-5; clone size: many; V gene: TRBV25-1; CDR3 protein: ASSDAPYQETQY
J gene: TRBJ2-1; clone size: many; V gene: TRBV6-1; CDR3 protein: ASSSSINEQF
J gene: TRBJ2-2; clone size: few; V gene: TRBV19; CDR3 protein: ASTSRDRVNTGELF
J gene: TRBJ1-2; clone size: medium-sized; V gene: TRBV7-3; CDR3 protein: AIVSRDRVIYGYT
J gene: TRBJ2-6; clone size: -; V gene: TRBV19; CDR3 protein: ASSHLRTGTGANFLT
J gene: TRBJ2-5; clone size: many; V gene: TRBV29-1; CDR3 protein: SVQPSTGRVEETQY
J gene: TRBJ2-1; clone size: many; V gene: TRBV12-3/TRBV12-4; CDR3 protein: ASTLAGVSAKQF
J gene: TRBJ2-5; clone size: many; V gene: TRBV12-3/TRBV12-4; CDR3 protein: ASTSGPLQETQY
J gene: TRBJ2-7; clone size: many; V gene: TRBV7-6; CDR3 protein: ASSSGLAGGYEQY
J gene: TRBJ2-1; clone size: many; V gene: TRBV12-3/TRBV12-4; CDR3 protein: ASSDSERGQF